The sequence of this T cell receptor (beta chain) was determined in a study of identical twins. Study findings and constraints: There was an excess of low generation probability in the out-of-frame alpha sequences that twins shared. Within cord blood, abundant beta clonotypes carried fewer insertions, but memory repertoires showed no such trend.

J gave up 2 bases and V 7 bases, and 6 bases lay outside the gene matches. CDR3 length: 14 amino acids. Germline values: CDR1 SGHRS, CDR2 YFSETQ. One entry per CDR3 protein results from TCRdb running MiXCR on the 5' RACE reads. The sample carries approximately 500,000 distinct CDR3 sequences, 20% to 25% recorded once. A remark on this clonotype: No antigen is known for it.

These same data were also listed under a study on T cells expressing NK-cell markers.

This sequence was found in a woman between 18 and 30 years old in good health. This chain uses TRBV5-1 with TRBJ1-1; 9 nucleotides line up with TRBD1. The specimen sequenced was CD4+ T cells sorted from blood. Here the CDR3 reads CASAWTGANTEAFF. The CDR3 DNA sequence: TGCGCCAGCGCTTGGACAGGGGCCAACACTGAAGCTTTCTTT.